The rows below give T cell receptor beta chains drawn from one sample of a study of OX40 agonist ivuxolimab in advanced cancers. Assay used: immunoSEQ multiplex PCR; TCRdb lists only in-frame clones, some missing. The sample has 73,000 or so clones, about 86% seen once. Specimen: CD4+ or CD8+ T cells sorted from blood, collected in a trial of the OX40 agonist ivuxolimab. The receptors shown here come from an adult with an advanced solid tumor such as melanoma, head and neck, liver or kidney cancer. The CDR3 runs from the conserved cysteine through the conserved F or W. The D gene is left open where the match is weak. The size of a clone is reported for some rows only, either as once, few or many, or as a class for expanded clones.

CDR3 DNA: TGTGCCAGCAGAAGGGGACTAATAACGTCAGGGGGGTACCAAGAGACCCAGTACTTC
CDR3 protein: CASRRGLITSGGYQETQYF
clone size: NA
CDR3 length: 19
V gene: TRBV2
D gene: NA
J gene: TRBJ2-5

CDR3 DNA: TGTGCCAGCAGCAAGGGGGACAGAAATTCACCCCTCCACTTT
CDR3 protein: CASSKGDRNSPLHF
clone size: NA
CDR3 length: 14
V gene: TRBV6-1
D gene: TRBD1
J gene: TRBJ1-6

CDR3 DNA: TGTGCCAGCAGCCCCCGGGGCAGCAAGACCGCTGAAGCTTTCTTT
CDR3 protein: CASSPRGSKTAEAFF
clone size: NA
CDR3 length: 15
V gene: TRBV5-4
D gene: NA
J gene: TRBJ1-1

CDR3 DNA: TGTGCCAGCAGCTTGAGATGGGAACCCGAAGAGACCCAGTACTTC
CDR3 protein: CASSLRWEPEETQYF
clone size: NA
CDR3 length: 15
V gene: TRBV5-5
D gene: NA
J gene: TRBJ2-5

CDR3 DNA: TGTGCCAGCAGTGCACAGGGGGCAAGTGAAGCTTTCTTT
CDR3 protein: CASSAQGASEAFF
clone size: NA
CDR3 length: 13
V gene: TRBV28
D gene: TRBD1
J gene: TRBJ1-1

CDR3 DNA: TGTGCCAGCAGCGCGGGAGCAGTCACAGATACGCAGTATTTT
CDR3 protein: CASSAGAVTDTQYF
clone size: NA
CDR3 length: 14
V gene: TRBV5-4
D gene: TRBD2
J gene: TRBJ2-3

CDR3 DNA: TGTGCCAGCAGTTACTCGGGACTTAATGAAAAACTGTTTTTT
CDR3 protein: CASSYSGLNEKLFF
clone size: NA
CDR3 length: 14
V gene: TRBV6-5
D gene: NA
J gene: TRBJ1-4

CDR3 DNA: TGTGCCAGCAGTTCTAGAAGGGATCAGCCCCAGCATTTT
CDR3 protein: CASSSRRDQPQHF
clone size: NA
CDR3 length: 13
V gene: TRBV27
D gene: NA
J gene: TRBJ1-5

CDR3 DNA: TGTGCCAGCAGGCCCTGGGAGGGAGGCGGCTACACCTTC
CDR3 protein: CASRPWEGGGYTF
clone size: NA
CDR3 length: 13
V gene: TRBV27
D gene: NA
J gene: TRBJ1-2

CDR3 DNA: TGCGCCAGCAGCTTTAGCGGCGCGCGAGAGCAGTACTTC
CDR3 protein: CASSFSGAREQYF
clone size: NA
CDR3 length: 13
V gene: TRBV5-1
D gene: NA
J gene: TRBJ2-7

CDR3 DNA: TGCGCCAGCAGCCAAGCAGGGTCGGACACCGGGGAGCTGTTTTTT
CDR3 protein: CASSQAGSDTGELFF
clone size: few
CDR3 length: 15
V gene: TRBV4-3
D gene: NA
J gene: TRBJ2-2

CDR3 DNA: TGCAGCGTTGGGGGAGGGAACGGACCGAAAAGTCGTGGCTACACCTTC
CDR3 protein: CSVGGGNGPKSRGYTF
clone size: once
CDR3 length: 16
V gene: TRBV29-1
D gene: NA
J gene: TRBJ1-2

CDR3 DNA: TGTGCCAGCAGACGGACAGGGGTCGGAAACACCATATATTTT
CDR3 protein: CASRRTGVGNTIYF
clone size: few
CDR3 length: 14
V gene: TRBV6-5
D gene: TRBD1
J gene: TRBJ1-3

CDR3 DNA: TGTGCCAGCAGCAATCTTGAGTACAATGAGCAGTTCTTC
CDR3 protein: CASSNLEYNEQFF
clone size: NA
CDR3 length: 13
V gene: TRBV7-2
D gene: NA
J gene: TRBJ2-1

CDR3 DNA: TGTGCCAGCAGGCTGCGACAGAACAATAATCAGCCCCAGCATTTT
CDR3 protein: CASRLRQNNNQPQHF
clone size: NA
CDR3 length: 15
V gene: TRBV27
D gene: NA
J gene: TRBJ1-5

CDR3 DNA: TGTGCCAGCAGACCGGGACCTAATGAAAAACTGTTTTTT
CDR3 protein: CASRPGPNEKLFF
clone size: NA
CDR3 length: 13
V gene: TRBV7-2
D gene: NA
J gene: TRBJ1-4

CDR3 DNA: TGTGCCAGCAGCTTAGCACAGGGGGGTAATGAAAAACTGTTTTTT
CDR3 protein: CASSLAQGGNEKLFF
clone size: NA
CDR3 length: 15
V gene: TRBV7-8
D gene: TRBD1
J gene: TRBJ1-4

CDR3 DNA: TGTGCCAGCAGTTACTCGCCAGGGCGGCTGGGTGGCTACACCTTC
CDR3 protein: CASSYSPGRLGGYTF
clone size: NA
CDR3 length: 15
V gene: TRBV6-5
D gene: NA
J gene: TRBJ1-2

CDR3 DNA: TGTGCCATGGGGCAGACACCTCACACCGGGGAGCTGTTTTTT
CDR3 protein: CAMGQTPHTGELFF
clone size: few
CDR3 length: 14
V gene: TRBV7-9
D gene: NA
J gene: TRBJ2-2

CDR3 DNA: TGCGCCAGCAGCTTGACATCCAGGACAGGGTCCTACGAGCAGTACTTC
CDR3 protein: CASSLTSRTGSYEQYF
clone size: NA
CDR3 length: 16
V gene: TRBV5-1
D gene: TRBD1
J gene: TRBJ2-7

CDR3 DNA: TGTGCCAGCAGTTACGCTCCGGAGATGGCAACAGATACGCAGTATTTT
CDR3 protein: CASSYAPEMATDTQYF
clone size: NA
CDR3 length: 16
V gene: TRBV6-6
D gene: NA
J gene: TRBJ2-3

CDR3 DNA: TGTGCCAGCAGCTCGACTAGCGGGATGAACACCGGGGAGCTGTTTTTT
CDR3 protein: CASSSTSGMNTGELFF
clone size: NA
CDR3 length: 16
V gene: TRBV7-2
D gene: TRBD2
J gene: TRBJ2-2

CDR3 DNA: TGTGCCAGCAGCTTATCCCCAGGTCGGGAGCAGTACTTC
CDR3 protein: CASSLSPGREQYF
clone size: medium-sized
CDR3 length: 13
V gene: TRBV11-3
D gene: NA
J gene: TRBJ2-7

CDR3 DNA: TGTGCCAGCAGCTTAGTGCGATCTGGAAACACCATATATTTT
CDR3 protein: CASSLVRSGNTIYF
clone size: NA
CDR3 length: 14
V gene: TRBV7-2
D gene: NA
J gene: TRBJ1-3

CDR3 DNA: TGTGCCAGCAGCAAAGGGGAGCGGGGGGGTCTCAATGAGCAGTTCTTC
CDR3 protein: CASSKGERGGLNEQFF
clone size: NA
CDR3 length: 16
V gene: TRBV21-1
D gene: NA
J gene: TRBJ2-1

CDR3 DNA: TGTGCCAGCTCACCACTCTCGGGGGCTACTAGCACAGATACGCAGTATTTT
CDR3 protein: CASSPLSGATSTDTQYF
clone size: NA
CDR3 length: 17
V gene: TRBV18
D gene: NA
J gene: TRBJ2-3

CDR3 DNA: TGTGCCAGCAGTGAAGGTGCCTATAATTCACCCCTCCACTTT
CDR3 protein: CASSEGAYNSPLHF
clone size: NA
CDR3 length: 14
V gene: TRBV6-1
D gene: NA
J gene: TRBJ1-6

CDR3 DNA: TGTGCCAGCTCAACCCGGGACGGACAGTACGAGCAGTACTTC
CDR3 protein: CASSTRDGQYEQYF
clone size: NA
CDR3 length: 14
V gene: TRBV28
D gene: NA
J gene: TRBJ2-7

CDR3 DNA: TGTGCCAGCAGCCTCGGACAGGGCCCCTACAATGAGCAGTTCTTC
CDR3 protein: CASSLGQGPYNEQFF
clone size: NA
CDR3 length: 15
V gene: TRBV5-4
D gene: TRBD1
J gene: TRBJ2-1

CDR3 DNA: TGTGCCAGTAGTCGAGGACAGGGACTCGATGGCTACACCTTC
CDR3 protein: CASSRGQGLDGYTF
clone size: NA
CDR3 length: 14
V gene: TRBV19
D gene: TRBD1
J gene: TRBJ1-2

CDR3 DNA: TGTGCCAGCAGACAGGGTCCCCACACTGAAGCTTTCTTT
CDR3 protein: CASRQGPHTEAFF
clone size: NA
CDR3 length: 13
V gene: TRBV6-5
D gene: NA
J gene: TRBJ1-1

CDR3 DNA: TGTGCCAGCAGCCGGGATATAGTCCCTCCGTCCTACGAGCAGTACTTC
CDR3 protein: CASSRDIVPPSYEQYF
clone size: NA
CDR3 length: 16
V gene: TRBV7-8
D gene: NA
J gene: TRBJ2-7

CDR3 DNA: TGTGCCAGCAGGAAAAGGGAGGGTTTGGGCTACACCTTC
CDR3 protein: CASRKREGLGYTF
clone size: NA
CDR3 length: 13
V gene: TRBV25-1
D gene: NA
J gene: TRBJ1-2

CDR3 DNA: TGTGCCAGCAGTAGGGGACAGGCTTCCTACGAGCAGTACTTC
CDR3 protein: CASSRGQASYEQYF
clone size: NA
CDR3 length: 14
V gene: TRBV9
D gene: TRBD1
J gene: TRBJ2-7

CDR3 DNA: TGTGCCAGCAGCCCATGGACTACCAGGGGCGTATACGAGCAGTACTTC
CDR3 protein: CASSPWTTRGVYEQYF
clone size: once
CDR3 length: 16
V gene: TRBV11-2
D gene: NA
J gene: TRBJ2-7

CDR3 DNA: TGTGCCAGCGGATACAGGGGCCCTGGGGCCAACGTCCTGACTTTC
CDR3 protein: CASGYRGPGANVLTF
clone size: NA
CDR3 length: 15
V gene: TRBV6-5
D gene: TRBD1
J gene: TRBJ2-6

CDR3 DNA: TGTGCCAGCAGTCCCCTCGGGGGCGGGGCCTACGAGCAGTACTTC
CDR3 protein: CASSPLGGGAYEQYF
clone size: few
CDR3 length: 15
V gene: TRBV6-1
D gene: NA
J gene: TRBJ2-7

CDR3 DNA: TGTGCCAGCGGACCGGGACAGTCCTCCTACGAGCAGTACTTC
CDR3 protein: CASGPGQSSYEQYF
clone size: NA
CDR3 length: 14
V gene: TRBV2
D gene: TRBD1
J gene: TRBJ2-7